This T cell receptor beta chain was sequenced in a study of beta chain features in type 1 diabetes. This clone was observed a handful of times. Its antigen is undetermined. Expressed TCRB transcripts were sequenced, since all the RNA that had been isolated was reverse transcribed. Sequencing was performed with immunoSEQ multiplex PCR; in TCRdb, only in-frame clones are kept and a portion is missing. This sample carries 140,000 to 150,000 clones, about 13% of them seen once, and the ten largest clones take under 1.5%. A single heparinised draw of approximately 0.12 L on average was taken per donor. The germline gives CDR1 SGHTA, CDR2 FQGNSA. V was pared by 1 base and J by 9 bases, with 16 bases between. The CDR3 has 15 residues. The study's findings and limits: Patients' naive, central memory and regulatory TCRB repertoires appeared more alike than those of healthy donors. PCR might favor shorter templates, equally in patients and controls. Moderately but significantly shorter TCRB CDR3s were found in Type 1 diabetes patients in all four CD4+ subsets. Using cDNA template may skew counts toward highly expressing activated cells.

Sequenced material: central memory CD4+ T cells from blood. This TCR was sampled from a man aged 18 to 29 with type 1 diabetes. The chain uses TRBV7-2 and TRBJ2-1, with D maybe TRBD2 (6 bases). The CDR3 spells CASSLEAGGIGEQFF. In nucleotides, the CDR3 is TGTGCCAGCAGCTTAGAGGCTGGGGGGATTGGTGAGCAGTTCTTC.